The source of this T cell receptor beta chain is a study of cytomegalovirus exposure and HLA in healthy donors. About the study: The study's early data release held roughly 90 million unique TCRs from HLA-typed donors. Study results and caveats: Cytomegalovirus-associated status was assigned to approximately 160 TCR beta chains.

Germline V lookup: CDR1 SGHRS, CDR2 YFSETQ. V was shortened by 4 bases and J by 4 bases, with 9 bases between the two germline ends. This CDR3 has 13 residues. On this clone itself: The antigen remains undetermined.

A multiplex PCR was run with 60 Vbeta primers and 13 Jbeta primers. The repertoire was sequenced with immunoSEQ multiplex PCR; TCRdb's copy has only in-frame clones and lacks some. The table includes a few hundred thousand clones, about 89% detected once. This chain connects TRBV5-1 to TRBJ2-1; maybe TRBD1 (5 bases). Sequencing input: PBMCs. The TCR comes from a woman in her late teens or twenties in good health and CMV-seronegative. The CDR3 loop reads CASSLQGYNEQFF. The DNA of the CDR3 is TGCGCCAGCAGCCTTCAGGGATACAATGAGCAGTTCTTC.